What follows are 9 T cell receptor beta chains derived from one specimen sequenced in a study of cytomegalovirus exposure and HLA in healthy donors. PCR involved 60 Vbeta and 13 Jbeta primers. Clones were sequenced by immunoSEQ multiplex PCR, and TCRdb holds only the in-frame ones, with some missing. Here the sample table reports approximately 92,000 clones. The sequencing input was PBMCs. The receptors here all came from a woman in her thirties in good health and CMV-seronegative.

V usage is TRBV28 and J usage is TRBJ1-2, with 8 bases matching TRBD1. Germline trimming cut 8 bases from V and 2 bases from J; bases unmatched to any gene: 1. There are 12 residues in the CDR3. Looked up from germline, CDR1 is MDHEN and CDR2 is SYDVKM. As DNA, the CDR3 is TGTGCCAGCTGGACAGGGAACTATGGCTACACCTTC. As protein: CASWTGNYGYTF.

V gene TRBV10-3 combines with J gene TRBJ2-2, with TRBD2 identical over 13 bases. V lost 10 bases, J lost 6 bases, and 5 bases stayed unmatched. Germline values: CDR1 ENHRY, CDR2 SYGVKD. The CDR3 runs 14 residues. CDR3 sequence: CATRGTSGAGELFF. CDR3 coding DNA: TGTGCCACCAGGGGGACTAGCGGGGCCGGGGAGCTGTTTTTT.

The V call is TRBV28, the J call TRBJ2-4, with TRBD1 matching over 7 bases. Germline CDR1 MDHEN, CDR2 SYDVKM. Trimming removed 6 bases from V and 2 bases from J; junction bases left unmatched: 7. The CDR3 loop spans 15 amino acids. The CDR3 is CASSRRTGTKNIQYF. In nucleotides, the CDR3 is TGTGCCAGCAGCAGACGGACAGGTACCAAAAACATTCAGTACTTC.

The V call is TRBV13, the J call TRBJ1-6; unclear D gene. The CDR3 consists of 14 residues. V lost 2 bases and J 9 bases, leaving 11 bases between the germline ends. Germline V CDR1 and CDR2: PRHDT, FYEKMQ (reference sequence). The CDR3 protein is CASSLIQAGSPLHF. CDR3 sequence (DNA): TGTGCCAGCAGCTTAATTCAGGCAGGTTCACCCCTCCACTTT.

The rearrangement joins TRBV18 to TRBJ1-1, with 9 bases matching TRBD1. Germline CDR1 and CDR2: KGHSH and LQKENI. J was trimmed by 4 bases and V by 5 bases; bases with no gene match: 5. CDR3 length: 14 residues. The CDR3 here is CASSSGQGPTEAFF. For the CDR3, the DNA is TGTGCCAGCTCATCGGGACAGGGCCCCACTGAAGCTTTCTTT.

V usage is TRBV11-3 and J usage is TRBJ1-1; the D gene is possibly TRBD1 (6 bases). V shed 4 bases and J shed 5 bases, with 11 bases lying between them. The CDR3 has 13 amino acids. Germline lookup yields CDR1 SGHNT and CDR2 YENEEA. CDR3 nucleotide sequence: TGTGCCAGCAGCTACAGCAGGGGAACTGAAGCTTTCTTT. This encodes CASSYSRGTEAFF. Complete variable domain (other parts from reference TRBV11-3 and TRBJ1-1): EAGVVQSPRYKIIEKKQPVAFWCNPISGHNTLYWYLQNLGQGPELLIRYENEEAVDDSQLPKDRFSAERLKGVDSTLKIQPAELGDSAVYLCASSYSRGTEAFFGQGTRLTVV.

To note about this clone: The sample carries other DNA sequences with the same CDR3. This chain connects TRBV4-2 to TRBJ2-6; D perhaps matches TRBD2 (6 bases). V was pared by 0 bases and J by 0 bases, with 12 bases between. CDR3 length: 18 residues. CDR1 is LGHNA and CDR2 is YNFKEQ in the germline V gene. The CDR3 region is CASSQDRGLPSGANVLTF. The CDR3 region has the DNA TGTGCCAGCAGCCAAGATCGGGGACTTCCCTCTGGGGCCAACGTCCTGACTTTC.

On this clone: Other nucleotide sequences from this sample produce the same CDR3. This chain joins TRBV5-5 and TRBJ2-7; 7 bases fit TRBD1. This CDR3 region has 14 residues. Germline V CDR1 and CDR2: SGHKS, YYEKEE (reference sequence). V gave up 4 bases and J gave up 2 bases; unmatched junction bases: 6. The CDR3 here is CASSIRDRTYEQYF. As DNA, the CDR3 is TGTGCCAGCAGCATCCGGGACAGAACCTACGAGCAGTACTTC.

The genes are TRBV19 and TRBJ2-3; possibly TRBD1 for D (6 bases). Trimming removed 0 bases from V and 5 bases from J, with 12 bases in between. CDR1 is LNHDA and CDR2 is SQIVND in the germline V gene (reference sequence). The CDR3 has 15 amino acids. The CDR3 region is CASSIDYPTGDTQYF. Here the CDR3 DNA reads TGTGCCAGTAGTATAGACTATCCGACAGGAGATACGCAGTATTTT. The variable domain in full, completed from reference TRBV19 and TRBJ2-3, reads DGGITQSPKYLFRKEGQNVTLSCEQNLNHDAMYWYRQDPGQGLRLIYYSQIVNDFQKGDIAEGYSVSREKKESFPLTVTSAQKNPTAFYLCASSIDYPTGDTQYFGPGTRLTVL.